One and the same sample provided the 19 T cell receptor beta chains below, sequenced in a study of T cells in Graves' hyperthyroidism and ophthalmopathy. Regions amplified from RNA transcripts were the TCR beta CDR3 regions. Using the HTBI primer set, a first-round RT-PCR was run on the TCR CDR3. TCRdb fed the multiplex PCR reads into MiXCR, producing one record per CDR3 protein. Counted here are approximately 700,000 distinct CDR3 sequences, less than 45% occurring once; the ten biggest clones make up less than 9.5%. Source material: peripheral blood or thyroid tissue (not recorded which). Every receptor here comes from an adult man with Graves' disease, either hyperthyroidism or ophthalmopathy (not recorded which).

Concerning this clonotype itself: A much more abundant neighbour one base away suggests this may be a read error. This rearrangement joins TRBV20-1 to TRBJ2-5; TRBD2 agrees at 8 bases. Looked up from germline, CDR1 is DFQATT and CDR2 is SNEGSKA (reference sequence). The CDR3 loop spans 13 amino acids. The chain's CDR3 is CSATGTRQETQHF. CDR3 DNA sequence: TGCAGTGCCACCGGGACTAGACAAGAGACCCAGCACTTC.

This clonotype was seen only a few times. The chain carries TRBV7-9 and TRBJ1-2, with 7 bases fitting TRBD1. The CDR3 consists of 15 residues. From germline, CDR1 is SEHNR and CDR2 FQNEAQ (reference sequence). V lost 5 bases and J lost 2; bases outside the gene matches: 8. CDR3 sequence reads: CASSPVLTGNYGYTF. The CDR3 nucleotides read TGTGCCAGCAGCCCGGTCCTGACAGGGAACTATGGCTACACCTTC.

The chain's CDR3 is CASSLPSLGETQYF. CDR3 DNA sequence: TGTGCCAGCAGCTTACCCTCTTTGGGGGAGACCCAGTACTTC. V gene TRBV7-3 combines with J gene TRBJ2-5; D gene unclear. Trimming took 2 bases from V and 5 from J, leaving 12 bases between them. This CDR3 has 14 amino acids. Germline values: CDR1 SGHTA, CDR2 FQGTGA.

Notes on this clonotype: A much more abundant neighbour one base away suggests this may be a read error. The chain's CDR3 is CASSYKMKADSPLHF. The DNA of the CDR3 is TGTGCCAGCAGTTACAAGATGAAGGCAGACTCACCCCTCCACTTT. The chain uses TRBV10-3 and TRBJ1-6, with D unresolved. The CDR3 covers 15 residues. CDR1 is ENHRY, CDR2 SYGVKD, per germline.

The chain combines TRBV11-2 with TRBJ1-2; D is uncertain. Trimming removed 6 bases from V and 12 bases from J, with 20 bases in between. The CDR3 is 13 residues long. Per germline, CDR1 SGHAT and CDR2 FQNNGV. CDR3 nucleotide sequence: TGTGCCAGCAGTTTAATGGGCGGGGAGAAGAACACCTTC. Protein product: CASSLMGGEKNTF.

This clonotype was detected many times. The chain links TRBV6-5 to TRBJ1-2; possible D gene TRBD1, 6 bases. CDR3 length: 9 residues. In germline, CDR1 is MNHEY, CDR2 SVGAGI. V lost 10 bases and J lost 8, with 8 bases in between. This CDR3 is CATGEGYTF. The CDR3 DNA is TGTGCCACAGGGGAAGGCTACACCTTC.

The chain has TRBV6-1 and TRBJ1-2; 12 nucleotides agree with TRBD1. Germline V lookup: CDR1 MNHNS, CDR2 SASEGT. With 8 bases clipped from V and 6 bases from J, the junction kept 4 bases outside the gene matches. The CDR3 runs 13 residues. The DNA for the CDR3 is TGTGCCAGCGGAGGGGACAGGGGGCATGGCTACACCTTC. Translating gives CASGGDRGHGYTF.

This clonotype was counted ten times or more. This chain joins TRBV20-1 and TRBJ2-7, with TRBD2 identical over 8 bases. The length of the CDR3 is 13 residues. The J segment lost 0 bases and the V segment lost 6 bases, leaving 4 bases of the junction unmatched. The V gene's germline CDR1 is DFQATT and CDR2 SNEGSKA (reference sequence). The CDR3: CSARLAGSYEQYF. The CDR3 DNA sequence: TGCAGTGCGCGGCTAGCGGGCTCCTACGAGCAGTACTTC.

The V call is TRBV11-2, the J call TRBJ1-2; TRBD1 might be the D (6 bases). Germline V gene data show CDR1 as SGHAT and CDR2 as FQNNGV. The CDR3 contains 14 residues. V lost 8 bases and J 4 bases, leaving 17 bases between the germline ends. This CDR3 reads CASREGGISYGYTF. In DNA, the CDR3 is TGTGCCAGCCGCGAAGGGGGGATAAGCTATGGCTACACCTTC.

This clonotype was counted a few times. The chain has TRBV5-1 and TRBJ1-6; possible D gene TRBD1, 5 bases. The CDR3 totals 15 residues. V was clipped by 3 bases and J by 5 bases, with 12 bases between them. Germline assignment: CDR1 SGHRS and CDR2 YFSETQ. The CDR3, as DNA: TGCGCCAGCAGCTCCACGACAGCTAATAATTCACCCCTCCACTTT. Protein: CASSSTTANNSPLHF.

This rearrangement joins TRBV7-9 to TRBJ2-5; 8 nucleotides align to TRBD2. Germline CDR1 reads SEHNR; CDR2 reads FQNEAQ (reference sequence). CDR3 size: 14 residues. Trimming cost V 5 bases and J 4 bases; bases outside gene matches: 6. The CDR3 spells CASSREGGRETQYF. In DNA form, the CDR3 reads TGTGCCAGCAGCCGGGAGGGGGGGAGAGAGACCCAGTACTTC.

V and J are TRBV5-1 and TRBJ2-5; tentatively, D is TRBD2 (6 bases). Germline assignment: CDR1 SGHRS and CDR2 YFSETQ. CDR3 size: 15 residues. V was shortened by 0 bases and J by 5 bases, with 14 bases between the two germline ends. The CDR3 DNA is TGCGCCAGCAGCTTGGCGACTAGTGCCGGGGAGACCCAGTACTTC. Translating gives CASSLATSAGETQYF.

The chain joins TRBV29-1 to TRBJ1-4; unclear D gene. Germline V gene sequence: CDR1 SQVTM, CDR2 ANQGSEA. CDR3 length: 14 residues. Trimming removed 4 bases from V and 7 bases from J, with 16 bases in between. CDR3 DNA sequence: TGCAGCGTTGCAGGACGGGCGAACACTGAAAAACTGTTTTTT. This codes for CSVAGRANTEKLFF. Full variable domain (remainder filled in from reference TRBV29-1 and TRBJ1-4): SAVISQKPSRDICQRGTSLTIQCQVDSQVTMMFWYRQQPGQSLTLIATANQGSEATYESGFVIDKFPISRPNLTFSTLTVSNMSPEDSSIYLCSVAGRANTEKLFFGSGTQLSVL.

This clonotype was picked up many times. The chain recombines TRBV11-2 with TRBJ1-4; D uncertain. CDR1 is SGHAT, CDR2 FQNNGV, per germline. V lost 5 bases and J 8 bases, leaving 9 bases between the germline ends. The CDR3 covers 12 residues. CDR3 sequence: CASSRPREKLFF. CDR3 nucleotide sequence: TGTGCCAGCAGCCGACCACGCGAAAAACTGTTTTTT.

A remark on this clonotype: Possible read error: a much larger clone is one base away. The genes are TRBV7-6 and TRBJ2-7; D not resolved. The germline CDR1 and CDR2 sequences are SGHVS and FNYEAQ. The CDR3 contains 14 residues. V dropped 3 bases and J dropped 3 bases, with 12 bases sitting between them. CDR3 protein: CASSFIPGYYEQYF. The CDR3 nucleotides read TGTGCCAGCAGCTTCATCCCGGGCTACTACGAGCAGTACTTC.

For this clonotype: Sequence at one end of the junction differs from germline and may be a read error. This chain links TRBV24-1 with TRBJ2-5; no clear D. Germline values: CDR1 KGHDR, CDR2 SFDVKD. There are 13 residues in the CDR3. CDR3 amino acids: CVTRDPSDGTQYF. CDR3 coding DNA: TGTGTCACCAGAGACCCATCCGATGGAACCCAGTACTTC.

This chain joins TRBV29-1 and TRBJ1-2; D is perhaps TRBD1 (6 bases). Germline CDR1 reads SQVTM; CDR2 reads ANQGSEA. The CDR3 totals 14 residues. The V end lost 3 bases, the J end lost 7 bases, and 18 bases lay between the germline ends. The CDR3 loop is CSVDVGGRDTGYTF. CDR3 DNA sequence: TGCAGCGTTGATGTGGGGGGGCGGGATACTGGCTACACCTTC. The full variable domain, rest sourced from reference TRBV29-1 and TRBJ1-2, is SAVISQKPSRDICQRGTSLTIQCQVDSQVTMMFWYRQQPGQSLTLIATANQGSEATYESGFVIDKFPISRPNLTFSTLTVSNMSPEDSSIYLCSVDVGGRDTGYTFGSGTRLTVV.

V is TRBV7-2 and J is TRBJ1-4; 7 nucleotides align to TRBD1. V shed 5 bases, J shed 8 bases, and the junction held 11 bases outside the gene matches. The CDR3 is 15 amino acids. Germline V gene data show CDR1 as SGHTA and CDR2 as FQGNSA. The CDR3 sequence: CASSQDRDSGEKLFF. In DNA form, the CDR3 reads TGTGCCAGCAGCCAGGACCGGGACAGTGGAGAAAAACTGTTTTTT.

CDR3 bases: TGCAGCGTATTGGGACAGAGCTATGGCTACACCTTC. Its translation: CSVLGQSYGYTF. This rearrangement joins TRBV29-1 to TRBJ1-2, with TRBD1 identical over 7 bases. CDR3 length: 12 residues. Germline V gene data show CDR1 as SQVTM and CDR2 as ANQGSEA. Losses at the gene ends were 6 bases for V and 4 bases for J; bases not matched to a gene: 5.